This T cell receptor (beta chain) was recovered during a study of immune cell composition in non-small cell lung cancer. Looking at the study overall: Lung adenocarcinoma or squamous carcinoma made up most tumours.

The junction had 1 base not matched to a gene; V was cut back by 1 base and J by 6 bases. This CDR3 is 14 amino acids long. Germline CDR1 is SGHTA and CDR2 is FQGTGA. The normal lung sample lay at least 3 cm, and maximally far, from the tumour. Study observations and caveats: Tumour-associated clones >0.5% occurred in approximately 32% of adenocarcinomas, about 69% of squamous. Dominant in vivo tumour-associated clones were not shown to share tumour-reactive sequences. Overall clonality, unlike maximal tumour-associated clone frequency, did not predict TIL reactivity.

Method: immunoSEQ multiplex PCR; TCRdb's copy keeps in-frame clones and lacks some. The data contain a few thousand clones, more than 60% of them seen just once; the ten biggest clones take up over 15%. Of note for this clone: Its antigen is unidentified.

Sequenced input: non-adjacent lung tissue. This receptor was taken from a human donor with non-small cell lung cancer. The chain is built from TRBV7-3 and TRBJ2-1, with 9 bases fitting TRBD2. As DNA, the CDR3 is TGTGCCAGCAGCTTAAGCGGGAGGGGCAATGAGCAGTTCTTC. Protein sequence: CASSLSGRGNEQFF. Combining the CDR3 with reference TRBV7-3 and TRBJ2-1 gives the whole variable domain GAGVSQTPSNKVTEKGKYVELRCDPISGHTALYWYRQSLGQGPEFLIYFQGTGAADDSGLPNDRFFAVRPEGSVSTLKIQRTERGDSAVYLCASSLSGRGNEQFFGPGTRLTVL.